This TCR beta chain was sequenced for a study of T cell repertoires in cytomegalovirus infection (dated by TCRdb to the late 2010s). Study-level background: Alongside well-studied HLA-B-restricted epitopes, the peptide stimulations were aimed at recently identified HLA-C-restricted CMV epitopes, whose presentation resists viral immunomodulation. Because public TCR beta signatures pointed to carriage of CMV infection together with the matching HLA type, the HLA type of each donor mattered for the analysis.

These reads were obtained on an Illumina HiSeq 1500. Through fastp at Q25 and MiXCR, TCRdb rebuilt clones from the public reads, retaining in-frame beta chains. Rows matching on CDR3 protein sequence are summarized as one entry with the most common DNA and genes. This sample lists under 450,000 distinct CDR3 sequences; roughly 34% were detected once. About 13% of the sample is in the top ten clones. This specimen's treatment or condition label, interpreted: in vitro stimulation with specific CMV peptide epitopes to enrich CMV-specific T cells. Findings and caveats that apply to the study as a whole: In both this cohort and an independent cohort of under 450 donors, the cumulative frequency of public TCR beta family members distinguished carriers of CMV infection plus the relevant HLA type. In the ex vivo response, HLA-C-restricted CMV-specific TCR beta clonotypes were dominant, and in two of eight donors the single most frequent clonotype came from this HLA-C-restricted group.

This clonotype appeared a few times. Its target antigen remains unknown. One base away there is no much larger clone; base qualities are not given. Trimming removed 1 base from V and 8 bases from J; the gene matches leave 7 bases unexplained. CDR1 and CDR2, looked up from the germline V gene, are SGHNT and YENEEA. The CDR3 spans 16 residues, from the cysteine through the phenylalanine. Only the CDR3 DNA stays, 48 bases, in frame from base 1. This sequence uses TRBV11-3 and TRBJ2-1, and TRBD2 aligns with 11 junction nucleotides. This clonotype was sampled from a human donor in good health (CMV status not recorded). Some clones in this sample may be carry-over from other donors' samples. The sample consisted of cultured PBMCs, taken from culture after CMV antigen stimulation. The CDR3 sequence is CASSLGGILAGDEQFF. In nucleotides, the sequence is TGTGCCAGCAGCTTAGGAGGGATACTAGCGGGGGATGAGCAGTTCTTC.